This entry features one T cell receptor beta chain sequence. What it binds is not known. A read error may produce the germline difference seen at one junction end. TCRB libraries came from RNA via three nested multiplex PCR rounds. Unique molecular identifiers were not described for the libraries. TCRdb reprocessed the multiplex PCR reads via MiXCR and lists one record per CDR3 protein. The table includes over 10,000 distinct CDR3 sequences, around 71% detected once. The CDR3 loop spans 13 amino acids. The data originate from a study of tumor-infiltrating lymphocytes in glioblastoma multiforme. Study-wide results and limits: T cells were not sorted into functional subsets.

The sequence was collected from a male donor with glioblastoma. The chain uses TRBV12-3 or TRBV12-4 and TRBJ2-3, with TRBD2 matching over 8 bases. Source material: brain tumor tissue. The CDR3 nucleotides are TGTGCCAGTTTAGCGGGGTGGTCAGATACCCAGTATTTT. Translation: CASLAGWSDTQYF.